The T cell receptor beta chain described here comes from a study of cytomegalovirus exposure and HLA in healthy donors. Findings of the study overall: In a later analysis, the majority of CMV-associated beta chains seemingly showed HLA restriction. Among the CMV-associated chains, a few were confirmed in vitro as specific for CMV antigens. The classifier reportedly diagnosed cytomegalovirus status with high specificity and sensitivity. Cytomegalovirus-associated status was assigned to about 160 TCR beta chains.

Primers included in the PCR were 60 Vbeta and 13 Jbeta primers. The protocol was immunoSEQ multiplex PCR, while the TCRdb copy is restricted to in-frame clones and leaves out a portion. The sample lists more than 85,000 clones, roughly 70% occurring once. V shed 6 bases and J shed 0 bases, with 12 bases lying between them. Germline values: CDR1 SNHLY, CDR2 FYNNEI. The CDR3 is made up of 15 amino acids. About this clone itself: Its antigen is unknown.

The clonotype comes from a man aged 40-49 years in good health and CMV-seronegative. V is TRBV2 and J is TRBJ1-5; the D is unclear. The sequenced sample was PBMCs. The CDR3 DNA reads as TGTGCCAGCAGCGATACACCTTATAGCAATCAGCCCCAGCATTTT. Amino acids: CASSDTPYSNQPQHF.